This entry lists 9 T cell receptor beta chains sequenced from one sample in a study of blood T cell repertoires in COVID-19. Assay: immunoSEQ multiplex PCR; the TCRdb copy retains only in-frame clones and omits some. The sample holds 220,000 or so clones, about 82% seen once. The material sequenced was PBMCs or T cells enriched from blood (not recorded which). These receptors came from a woman in her 50s who had recovered from COVID-19.

The V gene is TRBV4-3, the J gene TRBJ2-1; D call uncertain. The length of the CDR3 is 14 residues. The V end lost 0 bases, the J end lost 5 bases, and 8 bases lay between the germline ends. The germline V gene has CDR1 LGHNA and CDR2 YSLEER. The CDR3 nucleotides are TGCGCCAGCAGCCAAGAATTAGCCAACAATGAGCAGTTCTTC. This codes for CASSQELANNEQFF.

This clone has only one observation. The chain couples TRBV18 to TRBJ1-5; 8 bases line up with TRBD1. The V gene's germline CDR1 is KGHSH and CDR2 LQKENI. V lost 3 bases and J lost 7; bases outside the gene matches: 8. The CDR3 covers 15 residues. The CDR3 DNA sequence: TGTGCCAGCTCACCTGGACAGGGTATAAGGCAGCCCCAGCATTTT. It yields the protein CASSPGQGIRQPQHF.

The chain carries TRBV7-2 and TRBJ2-2; 8 bases map to TRBD2. Trimming took 5 bases from V and 5 from J; bases not matched to a gene: 10. Germline CDR1 and CDR2: SGHTA and FQGNSA. The CDR3 is 16 amino acids. CDR3 sequence (DNA): TGTGCCAGCAGCCCCCGGGGTAGCGGGAATACCGGGGAGCTGTTTTTT. Its translation is CASSPRGSGNTGELFF.

The chain carries TRBV7-2 and TRBJ1-1, with a possible D match to TRBD1 (6 bases). The CDR3 is 17 amino acids. Germline CDR1 SGHTA, CDR2 FQGNSA. Trimming stripped 5 bases from V and 2 bases from J, with 21 bases between. Written as DNA, the CDR3 is TGTGCCAGCAGCCCATTCCGCTGGGACAACAAAAACACTGAAGCTTTCTTT. Its protein product is CASSPFRWDNKNTEAFF.

V gene TRBV12-3 or TRBV12-4 combines with J gene TRBJ2-7, with D possibly being TRBD1 (5 bases). Trimming took 7 bases from V and 0 from J, leaving 10 bases between them. The CDR3 contains 13 residues. The CDR3 sequence: CASTLDNSYEQYF. The DNA for the CDR3 is TGTGCCAGCACCCTGGACAACTCCTACGAGCAGTACTTC.

This chain uses TRBV28 with TRBJ2-1; TRBD1 is a possible D gene (6 bases). This CDR3 comprises 14 residues. V was trimmed by 4 bases and J by 10 bases, leaving 17 bases between them. Germline V gene sequence: CDR1 MDHEN, CDR2 SYDVKM. This chain's CDR3 is CASSYPNTGNEQFF. DNA for the CDR3: TGTGCCAGCAGTTACCCCAATACAGGGAACGAGCAGTTCTTC. The entire variable domain, with the rest obtained from reference TRBV28 and TRBJ2-1, is as follows: DVKVTQSSRYLVKRTGEKVFLECVQDMDHENMFWYRQDPGLGLRLIYFSYDVKMKEKGDIPEGYSVSREKKERFSLILESASTNQTSMYLCASSYPNTGNEQFFGPGTRLTVL.

V gene TRBV28 combines with J gene TRBJ2-3, with a tentative D call TRBD1 (7 bases). This CDR3 region has 14 residues. V was trimmed by 2 bases and J by 4 bases, leaving 10 bases between them. The germline gives CDR1 MDHEN, CDR2 SYDVKM. The CDR3 nucleotides read TGTGCCAGCAGTTTACAGGGGGGCGCAGATACGCAGTATTTT. Translating gives CASSLQGGADTQYF.

This clone was seen just once. Here the CDR3 reads CASSGLRSNNYGYTF. CDR3 DNA: TGCGCCAGCAGCGGTTTACGGAGCAACAACTATGGCTACACCTTC. The chain links TRBV4-1 to TRBJ1-2; D gene unclear. There are 15 residues in the CDR3. Germline V gene data show CDR1 as MGHRA and CDR2 as YSYEKL. Trimming took off 5 bases at V and 2 bases at J, with 15 bases between the two ends.

The V call is TRBV7-2, the J call TRBJ2-7, with TRBD2 matching 7 bases. Trimming took 5 bases from V and 0 from J; bases not matched to a gene: 7. Germline loops: CDR1 SGHTA, CDR2 FQGNSA. This CDR3 comprises 15 residues. CDR3 DNA: TGTGCCAGCAGCCCTGTCGGCGGGAGCTCCTACGAGCAGTACTTC. Translation gives CASSPVGGSSYEQYF.